A single sample is the source of the 31 T cell receptor beta chains below, sequenced in a study of shared clonotypes between healthy human individuals. Method: immunoSEQ multiplex PCR; TCRdb's copy keeps in-frame clones and lacks some. Among under 2,500,000 clones listed, more than 90% were seen once. The sequenced sample consisted of naive CD4+ T cells sorted from blood. Regarding subset: CD45RA+ positively selected. Source of these receptors: a man aged 18 to 35 in good health.

The V gene is TRBV6-1, the J gene TRBJ2-1; no clear D gene. Trimming cost V 4 bases and J 15 bases, with 16 bases left between them. The CDR3 spans 12 residues. Germline V gene lookup returns CDR1 MNHNS and CDR2 SASEGT. CDR3: CASSVYRAPGFF. The DNA for the CDR3 is TGTGCCAGCAGTGTTTACCGGGCCCCTGGGTTCTTC.

The sample holds one count of this clone. This chain joins TRBV7-2 and TRBJ1-1, with D perhaps TRBD1 (5 bases). This CDR3 contains 15 residues. Between the trimmed V and J ends, which lost 1 base and 5 bases, there was a span of 14 bases. Per germline, CDR1 SGHTA and CDR2 FQGNSA. The CDR3 DNA follows: TGTGCCAGCAGCTTAGTATTCGGGACTCAGACTGAAGCTTTCTTT. It specifies CASSLVFGTQTEAFF. Filled out from reference TRBV7-2 and TRBJ1-1, the complete variable domain reads GAGVSQSPSNKVTEKGKDVELRCDPISGHTALYWYRQSLGQGLEFLIYFQGNSAPDKSGLPSDRFSAERTGGSVSTLTIQRTQQEDSAVYLCASSLVFGTQTEAFFGQGTRLTVV.

In this sample, this clone turned up once. The chain combines TRBV12-5 with TRBJ2-3; D possibly corresponds to TRBD1 (5 bases). Germline-derived CDR1 and CDR2 are LGHNT and FRNRAP. The CDR3 sequence is 13 residues long. Deletions cut 1 base from V and 3 bases from J, with 5 bases between. The CDR3: CASGLDRTDTQYF. CDR3 bases: TGTGCTAGTGGTTTGGACAGGACAGATACGCAGTATTTT. Filled out from reference TRBV12-5 and TRBJ2-3, the complete variable domain reads DARVTQTPRHKVTEMGQEVTMRCQPILGHNTVFWYRQTMMQGLELLAYFRNRAPLDDSGMPKDRFSAEMPDATLATLKIQPSEPRDSAVYFCASGLDRTDTQYFGPGTRLTVL.

Note on this clone: The junction does not match germline at one end; this may be a read error. V and J are TRBV18 and TRBJ2-2; the D is unclear. Germline CDR1 reads KGHSH; CDR2 reads LQKENI. CDR3 length: 13 residues. CDR3 in DNA: TGTGCCAGCTCAGCACCTGATGCCGGGGAGCTGTTTTTT. Its protein product is CASSAPDAGELFF.

In its sample, this clone was seen a few times. The rearrangement joins TRBV6-5 to TRBJ2-2, with no clear D. Looked up from germline, CDR1 is MNHEY and CDR2 is SVGAGI. The CDR3 is made up of 15 amino acids. The V gene lost 2 bases and the J gene lost 6 bases, with 13 bases spanning the gap. In DNA form, the CDR3 reads TGTGCCAGCAGTTACCCACAAAACCCTCCCGGGGAGCTGTTTTTT. It specifies CASSYPQNPPGELFF.

The chain links TRBV5-1 to TRBJ2-1; 10 positions agree with TRBD2. Germline V gene lookup returns CDR1 SGHRS and CDR2 YFSETQ. This CDR3 is 15 amino acids long. The trim removed 4 bases at V and 7 bases at J, leaving 8 bases unmatched. The CDR3 reads CASSPTSGAQNEQFF. The CDR3 DNA sequence: TGCGCCAGCAGCCCTACTAGCGGGGCACAGAATGAGCAGTTCTTC.

The chain recombines TRBV7-2 with TRBJ1-5; D perhaps matches TRBD1 (6 bases). The CDR3 has 13 amino acids. Trimming removed 5 bases at V and 5 bases at J, with 10 bases between. The germline gives CDR1 SGHTA, CDR2 FQGNSA. The CDR3 loop is CASSRGQDQPQHF. As DNA, the CDR3 is TGTGCCAGCAGCCGGGGGCAGGATCAGCCCCAGCATTTT.

Notes on this clone: A junction boundary mismatches the germline segment, possibly from a read error. The rearrangement joins TRBV7-2 to TRBJ2-3, with TRBD1 matching 8 bases. CDR3 length: 16 amino acids. CDR1 is SGHTA, CDR2 FQGNSA, per germline. The CDR3 region is CASSLAAGQGTDTQYF. The CDR3 DNA follows: TGTGCCAGCAGCTTAGCAGCCGGACAGGGCACTGATACGCAGTATTTT.

As concerns this clone: Within the sample, other DNA sequences also encode this same CDR3. V usage is TRBV10-3 and J usage is TRBJ2-1; tentative D call: TRBD1 (6 bases). Germline V gene sequence: CDR1 ENHRY, CDR2 SYGVKD. This CDR3 has 12 residues. V was cut by 0 bases and J by 9 bases, with 6 bases left in between. CDR3 bases: TGTGCCATCAGTGAGTCAGGGGGTGAGCAGTTCTTC. Translating gives CAISESGGEQFF.

The chain links TRBV29-1 to TRBJ2-1, with 9 bases matching TRBD1. Germline V gene lookup returns CDR1 SQVTM and CDR2 ANQGSEA. The V segment lost 1 base and the J segment 4 bases; nucleotides outside the gene matches: 5. CDR3 size: 15 residues. CDR3 in DNA: TGCAGCGTTGAAGGAGACAGGGGGGAATACAATGAGCAGTTCTTC. Residues: CSVEGDRGEYNEQFF.

The rearrangement uses TRBV7-6 and TRBJ2-2, with D unclear. In germline, CDR1 is SGHVS, CDR2 FNYEAQ. CDR3 length equals 15 residues. The germline V and J ends were trimmed by 1 base and 11 bases, with 17 bases remaining between them. Here the CDR3 reads CASSLGTGLAIELFF. CDR3 sequence (DNA): TGTGCCAGCAGCTTAGGCACGGGCTTAGCCATCGAGCTGTTTTTT.

Points on this clone: This sample includes further DNA sequences coding for the same CDR3. V gene TRBV6-1 combines with J gene TRBJ1-5; D is ambiguous. This CDR3 has 12 residues. Per germline, CDR1 MNHNS and CDR2 SASEGT. Trimming stripped 6 bases from V and 0 bases from J, with 3 bases between. The DNA of the CDR3 is TGTGCCAGCAGCCTTAGCAATCAGCCCCAGCATTTT. It specifies CASSLSNQPQHF.

This clone was seen only once. The rearrangement links TRBV29-1 to TRBJ2-7; D assignment may be TRBD1 or TRBD2 (5 bases each). The germline gives CDR1 SQVTM, CDR2 ANQGSEA. CDR3 size: 13 residues. The ends were cut back, 4 bases at V and 4 bases at J, with 14 bases in the middle. For the CDR3, the DNA is TGCAGCGTTGTCGGGCAGGGAGTTTACGAGCAGTACTTC. It yields the protein CSVVGQGVYEQYF.

The chain links TRBV6-5 to TRBJ1-2; D call uncertain. V shed 0 bases and J shed 2 bases, with 13 bases lying between them. This CDR3 has 16 residues. Per the germline V gene, CDR1 is MNHEY and CDR2 is SVGAGI. DNA for the CDR3: TGTGCCAGCAGTTACTCTCTCTCAGACTTGAACTATGGCTACACCTTC. Residues: CASSYSLSDLNYGYTF.

The table lists this clone with a count of one. The chain is built from TRBV2 and TRBJ2-3, with 8 bases lining up with TRBD1. V shed 6 bases, J shed 6 bases, and the junction held 8 bases outside the gene matches. The CDR3 sequence is 14 residues long. From germline, CDR1 is SNHLY and CDR2 FYNNEI. DNA for the CDR3: TGTGCCAGCAGCAAAGACAGGGGTGACGATACGCAGTATTTT. Protein sequence: CASSKDRGDDTQYF. Supplemented by reference TRBV2 and TRBJ2-3, the full variable domain reads EPEVTQTPSHQVTQMGQEVILRCVPISNHLYFYWYRQILGQKVEFLVSFYNNEISEKSEIFDDQFSVERPDGSNFTLKIRSTKLEDSAMYFCASSKDRGDDTQYFGPGTRLTVL.

The chain joins TRBV5-1 to TRBJ2-2; D gene unclear. The CDR3 covers 14 residues. V was shortened by 2 bases and J by 5 bases, with 10 bases between the two germline ends. Germline CDR1 and CDR2: SGHRS and YFSETQ. CDR3 sequence: CASSFSPGTGELFF. CDR3 DNA sequence: TGCGCCAGCAGCTTTAGCCCCGGAACCGGGGAGCTGTTTTTT.

DNA of the CDR3: TGCGCCAGCAGCCCCACAGGGGGCGGACAGCCCCAGCATTTT. Residues: CASSPTGGGQPQHF. The chain joins TRBV4-1 to TRBJ1-5; 9 positions agree with TRBD1. There are 14 residues in the CDR3. J was trimmed by 7 bases and V by 4 bases; bases with no gene match: 5. The germline V gene encodes CDR1 MGHRA and CDR2 YSYEKL.

V and J are TRBV30 and TRBJ2-1; 9 nucleotides line up with TRBD1. CDR1 and CDR2 from the germline V gene are GTSNPN and SVGIG (reference sequence). The CDR3 sequence is 16 residues long. V shed 0 bases, J shed 8 bases, and the junction held 11 bases outside the gene matches. The CDR3: CAWSVGRRQGGDEQFF. The CDR3 DNA reads as TGTGCCTGGAGTGTAGGCCGGCGACAGGGGGGGGATGAGCAGTTCTTC.

The rearrangement links TRBV4-1 to TRBJ2-7, with D possibly being TRBD2 (6 bases). V lost 1 base and J lost 2, with 21 bases in between. The germline V gene encodes CDR1 MGHRA and CDR2 YSYEKL. The CDR3 totals 18 residues. The CDR3 is CASSQVVTAGLTTYEQYF. For the CDR3, the DNA is TGCGCCAGCAGCCAAGTAGTGACAGCCGGACTAACGACCTACGAGCAGTACTTC.

V and J are TRBV6-1 and TRBJ1-2; 7 nucleotides match TRBD1. The junction had 15 bases not matched to a gene; V was cut back by 11 bases and J by 9 bases. Germline V lookup: CDR1 MNHNS, CDR2 SASEGT. This CDR3 spans 13 amino acids. In DNA, the CDR3 is TGTGCCTCAGCAGGTCTAACAGGGGAACGCTACACCTTC. Its protein is CASAGLTGERYTF.

The CDR3 reads CASSPLREEGAFF. DNA of the CDR3: TGTGCCAGCTCACCATTAAGGGAAGAGGGAGCTTTCTTT. V gene TRBV18 combines with J gene TRBJ1-1; D is undetermined. Germline V CDR1 and CDR2: KGHSH, LQKENI. This CDR3 is built from 13 residues. V was trimmed by 2 bases and J by 10 bases, leaving 14 bases between them.

V usage is TRBV27 and J usage is TRBJ2-1; maybe TRBD2 (5 bases). Trimming stripped 4 bases from V and 9 bases from J, with 10 bases between. In germline, CDR1 is MNHEY, CDR2 SMNVEV (reference sequence). This CDR3 spans 12 amino acids. The chain's CDR3 is CASSSTIGEQFF. The CDR3 nucleotides are TGTGCCAGCAGTTCGACTATAGGTGAGCAGTTCTTC.

The CDR3 spells CASSIGTGSSYTF. The CDR3 nucleotides are TGTGCCAGCAGTATCGGGACAGGGAGTTCCTACACCTTC. The rearrangement links TRBV6-1 to TRBJ1-2; 9 bases fit TRBD1. Germline V gives CDR1 MNHNS, CDR2 SASEGT. V dropped 5 bases and J dropped 10; count of bases not matched to a gene: 8. The CDR3 runs 13 residues.

The rearrangement joins TRBV19 to TRBJ2-3, with 7 bases fitting TRBD1. The CDR3 covers 13 residues. CDR1 LNHDA and CDR2 SQIVND come from the germline V gene (reference sequence). J was trimmed by 6 bases and V by 6 bases; bases with no gene match: 6. CDR3 residues: CASRPTGVDTQYF. DNA of the CDR3: TGTGCCAGTAGACCCACAGGGGTGGATACGCAGTATTTT.

This chain uses TRBV25-1 with TRBJ2-1; 9 bases are shared with TRBD2. Trimming cost V 3 bases and J 0 bases; bases outside gene matches: 3. The CDR3 runs 16 residues. Germline V gene lookup returns CDR1 MGHDK and CDR2 SYGVNS. CDR3 protein: CASSDNSGSSYNEQFF. CDR3 in DNA: TGTGCCAGCAGTGACAATAGCGGGAGCTCCTACAATGAGCAGTTCTTC.

This rearrangement joins TRBV30 to TRBJ1-6; D uncertain. V shed 3 bases and J shed 3 bases, with 9 bases lying between them. Germline lookup yields CDR1 GTSNPN and CDR2 SVGIG (reference sequence). The length of the CDR3 is 14 residues. The CDR3 DNA sequence: TGTGCCTGGAGATGGATACGCTATAATTCACCCCTCCACTTT. Translating gives CAWRWIRYNSPLHF.

The chain couples TRBV7-2 to TRBJ1-5, with D perhaps TRBD1 (6 bases). CDR1 and CDR2 (germline): SGHTA, FQGNSA. Trimming removed 3 bases at V and 4 bases at J, with 13 bases between. The CDR3 consists of 15 residues. As DNA, the CDR3 is TGTGCCAGCAGCTTTTCAGGGGCGATTAATCAGCCCCAGCATTTT. It codes for CASSFSGAINQPQHF.

The genes are TRBV29-1 and TRBJ2-2; no firm D call. V was pared by 7 bases and J by 2 bases, with 8 bases between. Germline V gene sequence: CDR1 SQVTM, CDR2 ANQGSEA. The CDR3 loop spans 12 amino acids. CDR3 region: CSATVNTGELFF. The CDR3 nucleotides read TGCAGCGCCACAGTCAACACCGGGGAGCTGTTTTTT.

This chain links TRBV11-2 with TRBJ2-3, with TRBD1 matching over 7 bases. The CDR3 contains 17 residues. CDR1 SGHAT and CDR2 FQNNGV come from the germline V gene. With V trimmed by 6 bases and J by 1 base, 13 bases remained unmatched. This CDR3 reads CASSRFRGSSGTDTQYF. CDR3 in DNA: TGTGCCAGCAGTCGATTCAGGGGGTCGAGCGGCACAGATACGCAGTATTTT.

The rearrangement joins TRBV5-5 to TRBJ1-2; tentative D call: TRBD1 (5 bases). This CDR3 is 15 amino acids long. Germline V gene sequence: CDR1 SGHKS, CDR2 YYEKEE (reference sequence). V lost 0 bases and J lost 2, with 11 bases in between. DNA for the CDR3: TGTGCCAGCAGCTTGGGCGTAGGGGTCAACTATGGCTACACCTTC. Residues: CASSLGVGVNYGYTF. The variable domain in full, with the rest retrieved from reference TRBV5-5 and TRBJ1-2, is DAGVTQSPTHLIKTRGQQVTLRCSPISGHKSVSWYQQVLGQGPQFIFQYYEKEERGRGNFPDRFSARQFPNYSSELNVNALLLGDSALYLCASSLGVGVNYGYTFGSGTRLTVV.

This chain connects TRBV7-9 to TRBJ1-3, with TRBD1 matching 7 bases. Germline CDR1 SEHNR, CDR2 FQNEAQ (reference sequence). The CDR3 contains 14 residues. Losses at the gene ends were 5 bases for V and 1 base for J; bases not matched to a gene: 2. The CDR3 DNA follows: TGTGCCAGCAGCGCGACAGGGTCTGGAAACACCATATATTTT. This encodes CASSATGSGNTIYF. The full variable domain, with the rest looked up from reference TRBV7-9 and TRBJ1-3, is DTGVSQNPRHKITKRGQNVTFRCDPISEHNRLYWYRQTLGQGPEFLTYFQNEAQLEKSRLLSDRFSAERPKGSFSTLEIQRTEQGDSAMYLCASSATGSGNTIYFGEGSWLTVV.